A single TCR beta chain is shown here with its context. The data are from a study of OX40 agonist ivuxolimab in advanced cancers. Study-level background: Clinicians treated patients with ivuxolimab, an agonistic anti-OX40 (CD134) antibody. Prior checkpoint blockade (anti-PD-1, anti-PD-L1 or anti-CTLA-4) was permitted; 35% to 50% had it.

Clones were read by immunoSEQ multiplex PCR, and TCRdb kept only the in-frame ones, dropping some. The profile shows about 32,000 clones, around nine tenths of them singletons. There are 15 residues in the CDR3. Germline lookup yields CDR1 SGDLS and CDR2 YYNGEE. V was pared by 0 bases and J by 7 bases, with 11 bases between. Source: CD4+ or CD8+ T cells sorted from blood, taken in a trial of the OX40 agonist ivuxolimab. The chain combines TRBV9 with TRBJ1-6; D is possibly TRBD1 (5 bases). The receptor was isolated from an adult with an advanced solid tumor such as melanoma, head and neck, liver or kidney cancer. CDR3 sequence reads: CASSVGSWGNSPLHF. CDR3 nucleotide sequence: TGTGCCAGCAGCGTAGGTTCGTGGGGGAATTCACCCCTCCACTTT.